A selection of T cell receptor beta chains follows, all from one sample in a study of response to subunit inactivated influenza vaccine. Each CDR3 protein is one row after TCRdb ran MiXCR on the RT-PCR reads. The sample has fewer than 700,000 distinct CDR3 sequences; roughly 13% are singletons. Sequencing used PBMCs from blood, obtained more than 35 days after vaccination. Receptors originate from a man in his forties or fifties who received an inactivated influenza vaccine. Both conserved end residues are part of each CDR3. Each record gives: V gene, D gene, clone size, J gene, CDR3 DNA, CDR3 protein. The D gene is left open where the match is weak. Not all rows give a size; the values are once, few, many and, for expanded clones, a class.

v_gene: TRBV7-8
d_gene: TRBD2
abundance: few
j_gene: TRBJ2-1
CDR3nt: TGTGCCAGCAGCTTAACGGGAGGGCGAGAGCAGTTCTTC
CDR3aa: CASSLTGGREQFF

v_gene: TRBV5-1
d_gene: TRBD1
abundance: many
j_gene: TRBJ1-1
CDR3nt: TGCGCCAGCAGCTTGTGGGGACAGCAGAACACTGAAGCTTTCTTT
CDR3aa: CASSLWGQQNTEAFF

v_gene: TRBV7-3
d_gene: .
abundance: .
j_gene: TRBJ2-1
CDR3nt: TGTGCCAGCAGCTCCCAGGGTACCTACAATGAGCAGTTCTTC
CDR3aa: CASSSQGTYNEQFF

v_gene: TRBV7-7
d_gene: .
abundance: few
j_gene: TRBJ2-5
CDR3nt: TGTGCCAGCAGCGGTCACAGGGAAGGGACCCAGTACTTC
CDR3aa: CASSGHREGTQYF

v_gene: TRBV5-4
d_gene: TRBD1
abundance: .
j_gene: TRBJ2-1
CDR3nt: TGTGCCAGCAGCCCCCGGGACAGGGATAGGAATGAGCAGTTCTTC
CDR3aa: CASSPRDRDRNEQFF

v_gene: TRBV6-2/TRBV6-3
d_gene: TRBD1
abundance: .
j_gene: TRBJ2-5
CDR3nt: TGTGCCAGCAGCCCGGGGGGACAGGGGCAGGAGACCCAGTACTTC
CDR3aa: CASSPGGQGQETQYF

v_gene: TRBV28
d_gene: TRBD2
abundance: few
j_gene: TRBJ2-1
CDR3nt: TGTGCCAGCAGTGCATCCGGGACTATCCCTGGGGATGAGCAGTTCTTC
CDR3aa: CASSASGTIPGDEQFF

v_gene: TRBV29-1
d_gene: TRBD1
abundance: .
j_gene: TRBJ2-6
CDR3nt: TGCAGCGTGCGGACAGGGCGAGACGTCCTGACTTTC
CDR3aa: CSVRTGRDVLTF

v_gene: TRBV6-2/TRBV6-3
d_gene: TRBD2
abundance: few
j_gene: TRBJ2-1
CDR3nt: TGTGCCAGCAGTTACCCAACTAATGGACTAGCGGTCTACAATGAGCAGTTCTTC
CDR3aa: CASSYPTNGLAVYNEQFF

v_gene: TRBV4-1
d_gene: .
abundance: few
j_gene: TRBJ1-4
CDR3nt: TGCGCCAGCAGCATTCGAGGAGGACGCTTAAATGAAAAACTGTTTTTT
CDR3aa: CASSIRGGRLNEKLFF

v_gene: TRBV4-1
d_gene: .
abundance: .
j_gene: TRBJ2-3
CDR3nt: TGCGCCAGCAGCCAAGTGTTAAAACGGCGGACAGATACGCAGTATTTT
CDR3aa: CASSQVLKRRTDTQYF

v_gene: TRBV10-2
d_gene: TRBD1
abundance: few
j_gene: TRBJ2-2
CDR3nt: TGCGCCAGCGGGGAGGGACAGGGCTACACCGGGGAGCTGTTTTTT
CDR3aa: CASGEGQGYTGELFF

v_gene: TRBV6-2/TRBV6-3
d_gene: .
abundance: few
j_gene: TRBJ2-2
CDR3nt: TGTGCCAGCAGACCGGTAGGCACCGGGGAGCTGTTTTTT
CDR3aa: CASRPVGTGELFF

v_gene: TRBV9
d_gene: TRBD1
abundance: many
j_gene: TRBJ2-7
CDR3nt: TGTGCCAGCAGCGTCGGACAGGGAGAGAACGAGCAGTACTTC
CDR3aa: CASSVGQGENEQYF

v_gene: TRBV5-1
d_gene: .
abundance: .
j_gene: TRBJ2-2
CDR3nt: TGCGCCAGCAGCGTGGTGGCGGGGAACACCGGGGAGCTGTTTTTT
CDR3aa: CASSVVAGNTGELFF

v_gene: TRBV12-3/TRBV12-4
d_gene: .
abundance: many
j_gene: TRBJ2-3
CDR3nt: TGTGCCAGCAGTCCCCATCGCACAGATACGCAGTATTTT
CDR3aa: CASSPHRTDTQYF

v_gene: TRBV20-1
d_gene: TRBD1
abundance: .
j_gene: TRBJ1-1
CDR3nt: TGCAGTGCCCTAGGGGGCGCCATGAACACTGAAGCTTTCTTT
CDR3aa: CSALGGAMNTEAFF

v_gene: TRBV29-1
d_gene: .
abundance: few
j_gene: TRBJ2-2
CDR3nt: TGCAGCTCCGAAGGGACCCTCGGGCCCGGGGAGCTGTTTTTT
CDR3aa: CSSEGTLGPGELFF

v_gene: TRBV7-8
d_gene: .
abundance: many
j_gene: TRBJ2-3
CDR3nt: TGTGCCAGCAGCCCCTGGACTAGCACAGATACGCAGTATTTT
CDR3aa: CASSPWTSTDTQYF

v_gene: TRBV9
d_gene: TRBD2
abundance: .
j_gene: TRBJ2-7
CDR3nt: TGTGCCAGCAGCGTAGCCGCGGGAGGTTTCGAGCAGTACTTC
CDR3aa: CASSVAAGGFEQYF

v_gene: TRBV6-5
d_gene: TRBD1
abundance: .
j_gene: TRBJ2-2
CDR3nt: TGTGCCAGCAGTTACACGACAGGGGGGGACACCGGGGAGCTGTTTTTT
CDR3aa: CASSYTTGGDTGELFF

v_gene: TRBV15
d_gene: .
abundance: few
j_gene: TRBJ1-4
CDR3nt: TGTGCCACCAGCAGAGGGCCGGGAGCAACTAATGAAAAACTGTTTTTT
CDR3aa: CATSRGPGATNEKLFF

v_gene: TRBV5-1
d_gene: TRBD2
abundance: .
j_gene: TRBJ2-2
CDR3nt: TGCGCCAGCAGCTCAACTAGCGGGGGGCACCGGGAGCTGTTTTTT
CDR3aa: CASSSTSGGHRELFF

v_gene: TRBV28
d_gene: .
abundance: few
j_gene: TRBJ1-2
CDR3nt: TGTGCCAGCAGTCCAGGGGAATTGGACGGCTACACCTTC
CDR3aa: CASSPGELDGYTF

v_gene: TRBV29-1
d_gene: .
abundance: few
j_gene: TRBJ2-7
CDR3nt: TGCAGCGTTGCCGGGGAGATCGGAGAGGGCTCCGAGCAGTACTTC
CDR3aa: CSVAGEIGEGSEQYF

v_gene: TRBV9
d_gene: .
abundance: many
j_gene: TRBJ2-7
CDR3nt: TGTGCCAGCAGCGTAGGCGGAATAAGCTCCTACGAGCAGTACTTC
CDR3aa: CASSVGGISSYEQYF

v_gene: TRBV7-9
d_gene: .
abundance: few
j_gene: TRBJ2-2
CDR3nt: TGTGCCAGCAGCTTTGACATCGGGGAGCTGTTTTTT
CDR3aa: CASSFDIGELFF

v_gene: TRBV7-3
d_gene: TRBD2
abundance: many
j_gene: TRBJ2-2
CDR3nt: TGTGCCAGCAGCTTAATTGCTAGCGGGAGAGGTAACACCGGGGAGCTGTTTTTT
CDR3aa: CASSLIASGRGNTGELFF

v_gene: TRBV28
d_gene: TRBD1
abundance: few
j_gene: TRBJ1-1
CDR3nt: TGTGCCAGCAGTAAAGGGGGCGCGGTCCCCCCCTGGCCCTCAACTGAAGCTTTCTTT
CDR3aa: CASSKGGAVPPWPSTEAFF

v_gene: TRBV29-1
d_gene: .
abundance: few
j_gene: TRBJ2-2
CDR3nt: TGCAGCGTTCCCGGGACACACTTCACCGGGGAGCTGTTTTTT
CDR3aa: CSVPGTHFTGELFF

v_gene: TRBV12-3/TRBV12-4
d_gene: .
abundance: .
j_gene: TRBJ1-4
CDR3nt: TGTGCCAGCAGTTTAGCGCAGGGGAAGAATGAAAAACTGTTTTTT
CDR3aa: CASSLAQGKNEKLFF

v_gene: TRBV24-1
d_gene: TRBD2
abundance: few
j_gene: TRBJ2-3
CDR3nt: TGTGCCACGTCAAGGAGCGGGGGGATGAATACGCAGTATTTT
CDR3aa: CATSRSGGMNTQYF

v_gene: TRBV7-2
d_gene: .
abundance: few
j_gene: TRBJ2-7
CDR3nt: TGTGCCAGCAGCTTAGCGTATCAGCTCGAGCAGTACTTC
CDR3aa: CASSLAYQLEQYF

v_gene: TRBV4-3
d_gene: .
abundance: few
j_gene: TRBJ2-5
CDR3nt: TGCGCCAGCAGCCAAGATCCGGGGTTGGAGACCCAGTACTTC
CDR3aa: CASSQDPGLETQYF

v_gene: TRBV7-6
d_gene: .
abundance: .
j_gene: TRBJ1-6
CDR3nt: TGTGCCAGCAGCTTAGATGGGGAAATTAATTCACCCCTCCACTTT
CDR3aa: CASSLDGEINSPLHF

v_gene: TRBV4-1
d_gene: .
abundance: few
j_gene: TRBJ2-7
CDR3nt: TGCGCCAGCAGCCAAGAGCCGGGGATTTACTCCTACGAGCAGTACTTC
CDR3aa: CASSQEPGIYSYEQYF

v_gene: TRBV27
d_gene: TRBD1
abundance: few
j_gene: TRBJ1-5
CDR3nt: TGTGCCAGCAGTTCATCAGGGGGGGCGAATCAGCCCCAGCATTTT
CDR3aa: CASSSSGGANQPQHF

v_gene: TRBV4-2
d_gene: TRBD2
abundance: few
j_gene: TRBJ2-7
CDR3nt: TGTGCCAGCAGCCAAGAGGGACTAGCGGCAGATACCTCCTACGAGCAGTACTTC
CDR3aa: CASSQEGLAADTSYEQYF

v_gene: TRBV11-2
d_gene: .
abundance: .
j_gene: TRBJ2-4
CDR3nt: TGTGCCAGCAGCCCCCCGTGGTCGGTAGCCAAAAACATTCAGTACTTC
CDR3aa: CASSPPWSVAKNIQYF

v_gene: TRBV2
d_gene: .
abundance: .
j_gene: TRBJ2-3
CDR3nt: TGTGCCAGCAGGGACCGGGGCGATACGCAGTATTTT
CDR3aa: CASRDRGDTQYF

v_gene: TRBV11-2
d_gene: .
abundance: few
j_gene: TRBJ2-5
CDR3nt: TGTGCCAGCGGTGTGTGGGAGACCCAGTACTTC
CDR3aa: CASGVWETQYF

v_gene: TRBV3-1
d_gene: TRBD2
abundance: few
j_gene: TRBJ2-7
CDR3nt: TGTGCCAGCAGCCCGGGACTAGCGGAGGAGTACGAGCAGTACTTC
CDR3aa: CASSPGLAEEYEQYF

v_gene: TRBV12-3/TRBV12-4
d_gene: .
abundance: few
j_gene: TRBJ2-1
CDR3nt: TGTGCCAGCAGTTTAGGAAACGGCTTCTACAATGAGCAGTTCTTC
CDR3aa: CASSLGNGFYNEQFF

v_gene: TRBV6-2/TRBV6-3
d_gene: .
abundance: many
j_gene: TRBJ2-3
CDR3nt: TGTGCCAGCAGCTGGAGACTGGCGAGAGGGCAGTATTTT
CDR3aa: CASSWRLARGQYF

v_gene: TRBV19
d_gene: .
abundance: .
j_gene: TRBJ2-1
CDR3nt: TGTGCCAGTAGTATCGGCCAGGGGCACTACAATGAGCAGTTCTTC
CDR3aa: CASSIGQGHYNEQFF

v_gene: TRBV7-2
d_gene: .
abundance: many
j_gene: TRBJ2-2
CDR3nt: TGTGCCAGCGCGAGAACGGACTACACCGGGGAGCTGTTTTTT
CDR3aa: CASARTDYTGELFF

v_gene: TRBV29-1
d_gene: TRBD1
abundance: few
j_gene: TRBJ2-7
CDR3nt: TGCAGCGTTGGACGACAGGGCGGACTCTCCTACGAGCAGTACTTC
CDR3aa: CSVGRQGGLSYEQYF

v_gene: TRBV12-3/TRBV12-4
d_gene: .
abundance: few
j_gene: TRBJ1-4
CDR3nt: TGTGCCAGCAGCGCGACAGGAGGGAATGAAAAACTGTTTTTT
CDR3aa: CASSATGGNEKLFF

v_gene: TRBV6-6
d_gene: .
abundance: .
j_gene: TRBJ2-7
CDR3nt: TGTGCCAGCAGTTACCCGGCCTCCTCCCCCGAGCAGTACTTC
CDR3aa: CASSYPASSPEQYF

v_gene: TRBV28
d_gene: .
abundance: .
j_gene: TRBJ1-6
CDR3nt: TGTGCCAGCAGTTTTAGGGGGAATAATTCACCCCTCCACTTT
CDR3aa: CASSFRGNNSPLHF

v_gene: TRBV10-3
d_gene: .
abundance: once
j_gene: TRBJ2-7
CDR3nt: TGTGTCATCAGCGAGGACTCGAACGAGCAGTACTTC
CDR3aa: CVISEDSNEQYF

v_gene: TRBV15
d_gene: .
abundance: many
j_gene: TRBJ2-3
CDR3nt: TGTGCCACCAGCAGCCCTAGACAGCGGAGCACAGATACGCAGTATTTT
CDR3aa: CATSSPRQRSTDTQYF

v_gene: TRBV30
d_gene: .
abundance: few
j_gene: TRBJ1-4
CDR3nt: TGTGCCTGGAGTGTTGCAGGTGAAAAACTGTTTTTT
CDR3aa: CAWSVAGEKLFF

v_gene: TRBV2
d_gene: .
abundance: .
j_gene: TRBJ2-5
CDR3nt: TGTGCCAGCAGTGATCGGATTAGTCCGGGACGAAAGTACTTC
CDR3aa: CASSDRISPGRKYF

v_gene: TRBV6-1
d_gene: .
abundance: .
j_gene: TRBJ1-2
CDR3nt: TGTGCCAGCAGATCAAATTCGGGACACACCTATGGCTACACCTTC
CDR3aa: CASRSNSGHTYGYTF